This entry features one T cell receptor (beta chain) sequence. Its specificity is unknown. The record originates from a study of Graves' ophthalmopathy and Graves' hyperthyroidism. Study-wide background: Upon initial diagnosis and before any treatment, peripheral blood was collected. Study findings and constraints: Ophthalmopathy versus stable hyperthyroidism: 13-signature model gave roughly 88% sensitivity, 80% to 84% specificity.

The study amplified TCR beta CDR3 regions using RNA transcripts. An initial RT-PCR round employing HTBI primers preceded a second-round multiplex PCR. TCRdb re-derived calls from the multiplex PCR reads in MiXCR, one entry per CDR3 protein. The sample records almost 750,000 distinct CDR3 sequences, 35% to 50% being singletons. This CDR3 region has 16 residues. Trimming took 6 bases from V and 7 from J; bases not matched to a gene: 10. CDR1 LNHNV and CDR2 YYDKDF come from the germline V gene (reference sequence). This receptor was obtained from an adult man with Graves' ophthalmopathy. The specimen sequenced was peripheral blood. The rearrangement links TRBV15 to TRBJ1-5; 12 bases are a match to TRBD1. CDR3 sequence (DNA): TGTGCCACCAGGGATTCCGGGACAGGGGGCGGGCAGCCCCAGCATTTT. Translating gives CATRDSGTGGGQPQHF.